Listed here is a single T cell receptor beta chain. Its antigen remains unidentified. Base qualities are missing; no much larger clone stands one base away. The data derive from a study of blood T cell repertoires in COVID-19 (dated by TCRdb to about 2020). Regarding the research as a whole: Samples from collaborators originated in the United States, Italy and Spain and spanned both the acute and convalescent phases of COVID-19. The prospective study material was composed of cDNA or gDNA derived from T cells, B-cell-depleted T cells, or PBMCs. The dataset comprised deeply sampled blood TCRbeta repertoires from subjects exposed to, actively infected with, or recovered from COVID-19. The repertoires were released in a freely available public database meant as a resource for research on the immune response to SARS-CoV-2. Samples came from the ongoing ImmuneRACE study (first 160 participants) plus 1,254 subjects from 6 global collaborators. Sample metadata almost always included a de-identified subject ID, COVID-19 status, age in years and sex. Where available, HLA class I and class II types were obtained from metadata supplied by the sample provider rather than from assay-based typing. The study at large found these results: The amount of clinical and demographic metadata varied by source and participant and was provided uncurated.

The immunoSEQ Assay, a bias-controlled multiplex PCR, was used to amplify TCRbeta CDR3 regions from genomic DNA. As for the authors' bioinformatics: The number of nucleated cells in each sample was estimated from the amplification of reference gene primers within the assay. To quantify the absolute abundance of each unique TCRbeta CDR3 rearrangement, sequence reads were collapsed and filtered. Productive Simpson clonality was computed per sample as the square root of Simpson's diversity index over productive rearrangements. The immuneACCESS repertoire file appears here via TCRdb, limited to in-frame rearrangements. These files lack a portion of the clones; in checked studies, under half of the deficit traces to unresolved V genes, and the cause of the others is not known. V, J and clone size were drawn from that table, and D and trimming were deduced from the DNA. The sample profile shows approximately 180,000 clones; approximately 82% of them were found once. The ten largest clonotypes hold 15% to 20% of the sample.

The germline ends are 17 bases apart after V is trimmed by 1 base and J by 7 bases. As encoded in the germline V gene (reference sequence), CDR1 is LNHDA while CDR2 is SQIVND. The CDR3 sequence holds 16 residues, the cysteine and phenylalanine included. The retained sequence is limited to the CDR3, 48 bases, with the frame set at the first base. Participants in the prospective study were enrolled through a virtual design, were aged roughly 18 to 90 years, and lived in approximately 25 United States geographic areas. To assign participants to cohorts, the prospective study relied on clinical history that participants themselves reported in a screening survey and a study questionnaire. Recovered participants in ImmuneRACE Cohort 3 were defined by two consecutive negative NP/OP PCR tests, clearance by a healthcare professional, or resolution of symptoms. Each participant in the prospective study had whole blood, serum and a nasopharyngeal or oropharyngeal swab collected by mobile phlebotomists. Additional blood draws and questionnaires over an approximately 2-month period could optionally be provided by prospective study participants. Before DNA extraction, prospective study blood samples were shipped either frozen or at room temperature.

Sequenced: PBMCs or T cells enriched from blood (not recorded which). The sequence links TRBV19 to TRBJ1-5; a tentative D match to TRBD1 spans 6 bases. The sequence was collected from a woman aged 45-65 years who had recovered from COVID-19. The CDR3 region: CASSIGLGRGQQPQHF. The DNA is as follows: TGTGCCAGTAGTATAGGATTGGGCAGGGGTCAGCAGCCCCAGCATTTT.